The sequence of this TCR beta chain was determined in a study of blood T cell repertoires in COVID-19. Original processing notes: The authors estimated nucleated cell counts from reference gene primer amplification. Repertoires were generated with immunoSEQ multiplex PCR, while TCRdb's copy carries only in-frame clones and drops some. That table is the source of V, J and clone size, and D and trimming were worked out from the DNA. The table shows 100,000 to 150,000 clones, with less than 90% occurring only once. Germline CDR1 is LNHNV and CDR2 is YYDKDF (reference sequence). V was cut by 5 bases and J by 2 bases, with 7 bases left in between. The CDR3 has 13 residues.

The sequencing sample was made of peripheral blood. The chain combines TRBV15 with TRBJ1-5; D ambiguous. The source of this sequence is a man between 60 and 75 years old with acute or convalescent COVID-19. The CDR3 coding sequence is TGTGCCACCAGCCATGAGCGCAATCAGCCCCAGCATTTT. The encoded protein is CATSHERNQPQHF.